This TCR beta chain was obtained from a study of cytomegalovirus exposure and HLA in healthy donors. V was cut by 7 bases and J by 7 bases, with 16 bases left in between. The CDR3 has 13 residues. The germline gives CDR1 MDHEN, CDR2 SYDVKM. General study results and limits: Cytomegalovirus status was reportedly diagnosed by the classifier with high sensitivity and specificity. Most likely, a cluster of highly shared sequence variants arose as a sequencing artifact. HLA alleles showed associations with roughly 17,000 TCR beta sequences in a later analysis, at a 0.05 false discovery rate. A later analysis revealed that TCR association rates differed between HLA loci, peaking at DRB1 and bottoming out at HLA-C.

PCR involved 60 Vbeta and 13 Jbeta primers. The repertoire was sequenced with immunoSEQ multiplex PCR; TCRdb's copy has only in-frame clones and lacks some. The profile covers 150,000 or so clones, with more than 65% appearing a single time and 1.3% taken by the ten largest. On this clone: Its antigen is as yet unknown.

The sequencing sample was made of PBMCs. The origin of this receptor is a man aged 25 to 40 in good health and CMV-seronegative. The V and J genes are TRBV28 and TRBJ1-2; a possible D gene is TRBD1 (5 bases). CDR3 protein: CASTSGGGGGYTF. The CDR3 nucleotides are TGTGCCAGCACTTCCGGGGGTGGGGGTGGCTACACCTTC.